What follows is one T cell receptor beta chain and its context. Its target is not known. This sample is part of a study of CD8 T cells in Susac syndrome. Study-level background: Sequenced Susac syndrome patients included more than five with clinically active disease and 8 or 9 in remission.

An input of roughly 0.5 to 1 ug of RNA was subjected to reverse transcription using random hexamers. Coverage of TCR beta CDR3 amplification by immunoSEQ multiplex PCR extended to 54 Vbeta and 13 Jbeta. MiXCR, applied by TCRdb to the immunoSEQ multiplex PCR reads, yields one record per CDR3 protein. In the table there are roughly 250,000 distinct CDR3 sequences, about 95% of which are singletons. The CDR3 loop spans 14 amino acids. CDR1 LGHDT and CDR2 YNNKEL come from the germline V gene (reference sequence). V lost 2 bases to trimming and J lost 5 bases, with 9 bases between them. The study, taken as a whole, reports: The Susac syndrome CD4+ T cell repertoires displayed no clonal expansion.

The authors sequenced TCR beta from blood CD8+ and CD4+ T cells. The clonotype comes from a human donor with Susac syndrome. The sample comprised CD4+ T cells from PBMCs. The V and J genes are TRBV3-1 and TRBJ2-2, with a weak D call TRBD1 (5 bases). CDR3 DNA: TGTGCCAGCAGCCAAATACAGGCTACCGGGGAGCTGTTTTTT. It translates to CASSQIQATGELFF.